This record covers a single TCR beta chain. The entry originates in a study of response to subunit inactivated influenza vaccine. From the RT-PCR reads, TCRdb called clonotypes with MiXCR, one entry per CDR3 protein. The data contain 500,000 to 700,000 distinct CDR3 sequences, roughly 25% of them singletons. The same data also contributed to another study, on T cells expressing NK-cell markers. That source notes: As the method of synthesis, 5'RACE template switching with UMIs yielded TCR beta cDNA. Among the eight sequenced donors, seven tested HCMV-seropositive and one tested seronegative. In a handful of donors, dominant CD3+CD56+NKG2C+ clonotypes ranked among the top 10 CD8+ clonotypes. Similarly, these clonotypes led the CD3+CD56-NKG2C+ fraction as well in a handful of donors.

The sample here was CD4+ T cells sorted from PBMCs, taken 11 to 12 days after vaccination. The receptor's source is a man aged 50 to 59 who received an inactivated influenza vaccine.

The CDR3: CASSDTGDYGYTF. The CDR3 DNA follows: TGCGCCAGCAGCGATACAGGGGACTATGGCTACACCTTC. The chain joins TRBV5-1 to TRBJ1-2; TRBD1 aligns across 7 bases. CDR3 length: 13 amino acids. The germline gives CDR1 SGHRS, CDR2 YFSETQ. The J segment lost 3 bases and the V segment lost 4 bases, leaving 3 bases of the junction unmatched.